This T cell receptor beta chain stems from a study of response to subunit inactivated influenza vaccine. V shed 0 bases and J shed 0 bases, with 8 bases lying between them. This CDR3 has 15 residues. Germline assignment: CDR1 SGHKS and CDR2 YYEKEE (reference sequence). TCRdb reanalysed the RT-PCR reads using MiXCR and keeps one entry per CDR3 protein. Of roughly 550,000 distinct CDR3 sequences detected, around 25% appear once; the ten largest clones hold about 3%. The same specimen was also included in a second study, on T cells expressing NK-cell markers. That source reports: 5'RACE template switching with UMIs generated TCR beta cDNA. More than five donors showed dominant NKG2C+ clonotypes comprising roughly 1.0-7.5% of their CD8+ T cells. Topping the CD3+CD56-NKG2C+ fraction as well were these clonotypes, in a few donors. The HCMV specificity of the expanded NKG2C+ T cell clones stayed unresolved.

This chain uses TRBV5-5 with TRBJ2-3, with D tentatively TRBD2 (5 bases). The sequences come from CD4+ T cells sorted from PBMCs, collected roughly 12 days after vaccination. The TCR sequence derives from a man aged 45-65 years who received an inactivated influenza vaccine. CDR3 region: CASSLVGVSTDTQYF. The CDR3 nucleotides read TGTGCCAGCAGCTTGGTGGGAGTGAGCACAGATACGCAGTATTTT.